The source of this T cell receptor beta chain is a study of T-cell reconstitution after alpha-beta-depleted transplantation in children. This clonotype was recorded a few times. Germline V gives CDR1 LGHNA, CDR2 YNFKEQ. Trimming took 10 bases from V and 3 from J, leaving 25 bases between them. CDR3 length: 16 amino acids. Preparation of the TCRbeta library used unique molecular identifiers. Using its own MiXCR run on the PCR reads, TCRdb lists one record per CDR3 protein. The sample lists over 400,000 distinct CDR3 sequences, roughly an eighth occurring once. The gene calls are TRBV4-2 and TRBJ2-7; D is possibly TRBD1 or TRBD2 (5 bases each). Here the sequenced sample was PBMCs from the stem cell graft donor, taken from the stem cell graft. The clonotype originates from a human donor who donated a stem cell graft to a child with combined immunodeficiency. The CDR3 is CAMGPSGTGGLYEQYF. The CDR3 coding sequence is TGTGCCATGGGCCCCTCTGGGACCGGAGGCCTCTACGAGCAGTACTTC.